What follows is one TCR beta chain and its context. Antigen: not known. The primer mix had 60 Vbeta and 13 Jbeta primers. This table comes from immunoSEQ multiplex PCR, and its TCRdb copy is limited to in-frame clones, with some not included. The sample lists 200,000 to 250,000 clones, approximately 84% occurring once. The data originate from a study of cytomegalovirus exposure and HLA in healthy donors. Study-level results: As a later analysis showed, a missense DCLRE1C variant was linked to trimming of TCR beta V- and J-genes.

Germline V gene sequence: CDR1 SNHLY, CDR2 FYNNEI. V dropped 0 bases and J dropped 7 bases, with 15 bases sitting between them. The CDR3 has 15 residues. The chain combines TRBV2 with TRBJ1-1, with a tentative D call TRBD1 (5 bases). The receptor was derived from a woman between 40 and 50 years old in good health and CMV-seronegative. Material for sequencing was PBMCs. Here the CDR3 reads CASSEALGARGEAFF. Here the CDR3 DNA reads TGTGCCAGCAGTGAAGCACTTGGGGCTCGCGGTGAAGCTTTCTTT.